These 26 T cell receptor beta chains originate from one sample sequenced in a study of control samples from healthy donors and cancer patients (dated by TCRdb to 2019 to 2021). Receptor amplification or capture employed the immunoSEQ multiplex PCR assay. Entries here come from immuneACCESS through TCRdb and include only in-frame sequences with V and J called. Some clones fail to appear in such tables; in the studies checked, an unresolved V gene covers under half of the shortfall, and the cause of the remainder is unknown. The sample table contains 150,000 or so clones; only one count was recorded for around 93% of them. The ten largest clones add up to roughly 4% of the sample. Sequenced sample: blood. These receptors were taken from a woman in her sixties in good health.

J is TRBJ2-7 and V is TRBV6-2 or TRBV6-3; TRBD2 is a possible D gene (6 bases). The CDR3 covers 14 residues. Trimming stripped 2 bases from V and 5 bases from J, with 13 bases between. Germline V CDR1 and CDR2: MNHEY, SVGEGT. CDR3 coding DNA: TGTGCCAGCAGTTACGACGCGGGGTCCGACGAGCAGTACTTC. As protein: CASSYDAGSDEQYF.

The CDR3 DNA follows: TGCGCCAGCAGCCAACAGGGGGCGACTGGAAACACCATATATTTT. This sequence encodes CASSQQGATGNTIYF. The chain has TRBV4-3 and TRBJ1-3; 8 bases align to TRBD1. The CDR3 runs 15 residues. Germline V gene sequence: CDR1 LGHNA, CDR2 YSLEER. V lost 2 bases, J lost 2 bases, and 2 bases stayed unmatched.

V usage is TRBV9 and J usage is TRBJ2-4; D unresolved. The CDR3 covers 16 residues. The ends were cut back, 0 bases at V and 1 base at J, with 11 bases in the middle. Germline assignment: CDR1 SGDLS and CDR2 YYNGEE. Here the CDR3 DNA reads TGTGCCAGCAGCGTAGAAGGTGCTTGGGCCAAAAACATTCAGTACTTC. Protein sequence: CASSVEGAWAKNIQYF.

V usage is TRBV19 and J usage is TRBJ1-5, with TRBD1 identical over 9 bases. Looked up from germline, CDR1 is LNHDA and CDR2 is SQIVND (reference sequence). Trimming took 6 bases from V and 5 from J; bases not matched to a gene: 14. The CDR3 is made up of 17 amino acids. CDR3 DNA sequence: TGTGCCAGTAGGACTTTAGTGGGACAGGGTCGTCATCAGCCCCAGCATTTT. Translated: CASRTLVGQGRHQPQHF.

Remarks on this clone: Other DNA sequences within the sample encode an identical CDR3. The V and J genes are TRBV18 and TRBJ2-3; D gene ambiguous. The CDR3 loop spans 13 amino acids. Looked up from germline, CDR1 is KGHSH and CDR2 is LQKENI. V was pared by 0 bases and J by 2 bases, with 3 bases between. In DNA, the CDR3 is TGTGCCAGCTCACCACCTACCACAGATACGCAGTATTTT. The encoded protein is CASSPPTTDTQYF.

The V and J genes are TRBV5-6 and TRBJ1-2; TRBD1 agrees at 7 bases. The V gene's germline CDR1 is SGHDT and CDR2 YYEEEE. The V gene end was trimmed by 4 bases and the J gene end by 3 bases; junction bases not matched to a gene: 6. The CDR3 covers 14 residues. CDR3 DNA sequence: TGTGCCAGCAGCGCGAACAGGGGAGACTATGGCTACACCTTC. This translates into CASSANRGDYGYTF.

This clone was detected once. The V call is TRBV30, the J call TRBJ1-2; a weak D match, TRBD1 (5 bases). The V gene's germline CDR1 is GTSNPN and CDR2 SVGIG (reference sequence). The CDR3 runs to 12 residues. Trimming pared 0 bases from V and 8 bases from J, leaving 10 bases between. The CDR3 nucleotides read TGTGCCTGGAGTGTACAAGGGGTGGGCTACACCTTC. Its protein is CAWSVQGVGYTF.

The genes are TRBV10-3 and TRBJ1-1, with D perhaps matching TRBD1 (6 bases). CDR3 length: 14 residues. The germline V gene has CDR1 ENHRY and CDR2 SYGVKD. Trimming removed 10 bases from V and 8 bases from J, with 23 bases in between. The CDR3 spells CATQLTQSGTEAFF. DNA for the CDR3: TGTGCCACCCAACTTACACAATCCGGGACAGAAGCTTTCTTT.

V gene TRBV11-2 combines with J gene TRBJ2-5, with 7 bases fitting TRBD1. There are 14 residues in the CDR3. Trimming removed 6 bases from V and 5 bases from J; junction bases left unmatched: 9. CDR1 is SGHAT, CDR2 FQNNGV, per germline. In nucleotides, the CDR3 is TGTGCCAGCAGAAACACAGGGGTCCGGGAGACCCAGTACTTC. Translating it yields CASRNTGVRETQYF.

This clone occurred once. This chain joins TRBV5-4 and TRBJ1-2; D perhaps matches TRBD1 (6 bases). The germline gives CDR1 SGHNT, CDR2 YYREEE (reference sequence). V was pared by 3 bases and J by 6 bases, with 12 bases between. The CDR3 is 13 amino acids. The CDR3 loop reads CASSSTGPDGYTF. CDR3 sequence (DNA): TGTGCCAGCAGCTCGACAGGCCCCGATGGCTACACCTTC.

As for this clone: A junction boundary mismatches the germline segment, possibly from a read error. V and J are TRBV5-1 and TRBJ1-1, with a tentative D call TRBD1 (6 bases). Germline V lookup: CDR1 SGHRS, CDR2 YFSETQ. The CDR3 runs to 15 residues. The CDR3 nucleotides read TGCGCCGGCAGCGTCATGGGGGGCATGAACACTGAAGCTTTCTTT. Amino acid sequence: CAGSVMGGMNTEAFF.

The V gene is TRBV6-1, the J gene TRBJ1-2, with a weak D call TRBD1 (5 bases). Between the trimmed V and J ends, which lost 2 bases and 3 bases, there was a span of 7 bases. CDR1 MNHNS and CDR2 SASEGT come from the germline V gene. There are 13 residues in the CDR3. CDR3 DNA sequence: TGTGCCAGCAGTGAAACAGGAGACTATGGCTACACCTTC. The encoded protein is CASSETGDYGYTF.

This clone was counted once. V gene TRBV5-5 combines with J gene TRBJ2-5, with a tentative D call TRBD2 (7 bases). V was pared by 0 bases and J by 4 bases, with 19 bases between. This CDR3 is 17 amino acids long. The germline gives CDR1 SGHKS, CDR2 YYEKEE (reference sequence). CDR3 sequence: CASSLDPLGGGRETQYF. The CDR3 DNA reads TGTGCCAGCAGCTTGGACCCGTTGGGGGGGGGCCGAGAGACCCAGTACTTC.

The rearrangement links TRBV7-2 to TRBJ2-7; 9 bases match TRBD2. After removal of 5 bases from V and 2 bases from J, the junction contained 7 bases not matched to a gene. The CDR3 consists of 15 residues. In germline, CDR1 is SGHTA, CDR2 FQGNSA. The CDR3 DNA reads TGTGCCAGCAGCCTCGAGCGGGGGGTCACCTACGAGCAGTACTTC. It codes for CASSLERGVTYEQYF.

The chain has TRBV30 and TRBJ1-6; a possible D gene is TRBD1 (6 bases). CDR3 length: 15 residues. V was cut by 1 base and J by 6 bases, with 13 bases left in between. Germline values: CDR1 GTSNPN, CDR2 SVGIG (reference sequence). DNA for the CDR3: TGTGCCTGGAGTGCCACACAGGGAGGTAATTCACCCCTCCACTTT. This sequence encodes CAWSATQGGNSPLHF.

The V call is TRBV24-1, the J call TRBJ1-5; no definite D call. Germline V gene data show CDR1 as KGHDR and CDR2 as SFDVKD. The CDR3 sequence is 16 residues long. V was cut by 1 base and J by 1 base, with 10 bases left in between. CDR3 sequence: CATSDLKGASNQPQHF. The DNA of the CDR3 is TGTGCCACCAGTGATTTAAAGGGAGCAAGCAATCAGCCCCAGCATTTT.

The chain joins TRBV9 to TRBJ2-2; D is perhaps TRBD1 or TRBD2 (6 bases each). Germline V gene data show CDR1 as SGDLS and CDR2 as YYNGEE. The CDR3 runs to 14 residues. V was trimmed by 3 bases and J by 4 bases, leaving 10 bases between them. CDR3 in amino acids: CASSGGGFTGELFF. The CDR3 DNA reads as TGTGCCAGCAGCGGAGGGGGGTTCACCGGGGAGCTGTTTTTT. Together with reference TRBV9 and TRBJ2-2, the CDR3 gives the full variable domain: DSGVTQTPKHLITATGQRVTLRCSPRSGDLSVYWYQQSLDQGLQFLIQYYNGEERAKGNILERFSAQQFPDLHSELNLSSLELGDSALYFCASSGGGFTGELFFGEGSRLTVL.

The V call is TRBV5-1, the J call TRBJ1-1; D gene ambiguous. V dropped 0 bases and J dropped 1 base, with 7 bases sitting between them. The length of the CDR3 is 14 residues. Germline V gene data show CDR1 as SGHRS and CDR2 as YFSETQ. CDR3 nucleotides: TGCGCCAGCAGCTTGGCCCGGCAGAACACTGAAGCTTTCTTT. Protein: CASSLARQNTEAFF.

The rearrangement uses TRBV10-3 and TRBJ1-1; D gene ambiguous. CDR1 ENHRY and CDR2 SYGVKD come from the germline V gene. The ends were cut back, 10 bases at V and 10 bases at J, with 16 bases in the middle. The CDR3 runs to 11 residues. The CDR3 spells CATRQEGPAFF. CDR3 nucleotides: TGTGCCACCAGACAAGAGGGCCCAGCTTTCTTT.

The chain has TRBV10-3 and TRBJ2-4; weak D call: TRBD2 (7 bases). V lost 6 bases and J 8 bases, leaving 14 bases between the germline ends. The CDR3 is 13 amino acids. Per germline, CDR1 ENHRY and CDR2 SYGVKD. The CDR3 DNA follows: TGTGCCATCAGGGAGGGGGGGGCGGACATTCAGTACTTC. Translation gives CAIREGGADIQYF.

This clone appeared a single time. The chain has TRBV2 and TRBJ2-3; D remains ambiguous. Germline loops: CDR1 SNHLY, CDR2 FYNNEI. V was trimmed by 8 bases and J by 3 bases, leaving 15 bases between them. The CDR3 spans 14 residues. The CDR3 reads CASHIRLQTDTQYF. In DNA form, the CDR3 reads TGTGCCAGCCACATAAGACTCCAAACAGATACGCAGTATTTT.

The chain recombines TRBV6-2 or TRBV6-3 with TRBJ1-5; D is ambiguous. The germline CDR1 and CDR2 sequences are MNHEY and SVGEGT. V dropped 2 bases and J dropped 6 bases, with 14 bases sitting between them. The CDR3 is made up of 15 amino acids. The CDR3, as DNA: TGTGCCAGCAGTTACACACGACACGGAAGTCAGCCCCAGCATTTT. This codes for CASSYTRHGSQPQHF.

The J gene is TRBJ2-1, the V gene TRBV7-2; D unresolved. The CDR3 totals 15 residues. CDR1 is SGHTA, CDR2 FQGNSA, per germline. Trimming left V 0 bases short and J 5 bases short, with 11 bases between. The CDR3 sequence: CASSLAGNYHNEQFF. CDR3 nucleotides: TGTGCCAGCAGCTTAGCGGGGAATTACCACAATGAGCAGTTCTTC.

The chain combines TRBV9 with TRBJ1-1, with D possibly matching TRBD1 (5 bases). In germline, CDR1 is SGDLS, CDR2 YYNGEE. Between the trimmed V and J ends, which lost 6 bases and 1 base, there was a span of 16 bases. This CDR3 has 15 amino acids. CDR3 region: CASKPTGLPNTEAFF. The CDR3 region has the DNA TGTGCCAGCAAGCCCACAGGCCTCCCGAACACTGAAGCTTTCTTT.

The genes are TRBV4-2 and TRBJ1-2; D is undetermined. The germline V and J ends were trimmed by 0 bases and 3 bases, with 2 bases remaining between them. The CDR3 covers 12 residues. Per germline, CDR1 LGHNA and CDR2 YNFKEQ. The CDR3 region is CASSQEDYGYTF. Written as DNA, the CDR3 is TGTGCCAGCAGCCAAGAGGACTATGGCTACACCTTC.

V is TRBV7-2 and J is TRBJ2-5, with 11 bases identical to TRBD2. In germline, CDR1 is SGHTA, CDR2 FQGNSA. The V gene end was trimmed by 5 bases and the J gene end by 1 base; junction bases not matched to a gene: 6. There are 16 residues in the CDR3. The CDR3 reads CASSLLAGGSQETQYF. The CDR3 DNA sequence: TGTGCCAGCAGCCTTCTAGCGGGGGGCTCCCAAGAGACCCAGTACTTC.